This T cell receptor (beta chain) is from a study of glioma-infiltrating T cells. Findings of the study overall: Tissue-blood divergence was below expectation in non-neoplastic patients, above in gliomas. Tissue and blood shared very few CDR3 sequences.

As regards this clonotype: What it binds is not known.

This CDR3 region has 16 residues. V shed 6 bases and J shed 4 bases, with 19 bases lying between them. Germline values: CDR1 MNHNS, CDR2 SASEGT. Amplification of TCR alpha and beta CDR3 regions from RNA used iRepertoire nested multiplex PCR. Input was 100-400 ng of tissue mRNA or PBMC total RNA. TCRdb itself ran the multiplex PCR reads through MiXCR, one entry per CDR3 protein. The sample shows about 140,000 distinct CDR3 sequences, roughly two fifths of them seen only once. This clonotype originated in a human donor with low-grade glioma or glioblastoma, undergoing nonglioma brain surgery, or in good health (not recorded which). The chain carries TRBV6-1 and TRBJ1-3; weak D call: TRBD1 (5 bases). Sequenced input: glioma tissue, nonneoplastic brain tissue, or PBMCs (not recorded which). DNA of the CDR3: TGTGCCAGCAGACTACGGGGGGGAATAGGAGGAAACACCATATATTTT. Encoded protein: CASRLRGGIGGNTIYF.